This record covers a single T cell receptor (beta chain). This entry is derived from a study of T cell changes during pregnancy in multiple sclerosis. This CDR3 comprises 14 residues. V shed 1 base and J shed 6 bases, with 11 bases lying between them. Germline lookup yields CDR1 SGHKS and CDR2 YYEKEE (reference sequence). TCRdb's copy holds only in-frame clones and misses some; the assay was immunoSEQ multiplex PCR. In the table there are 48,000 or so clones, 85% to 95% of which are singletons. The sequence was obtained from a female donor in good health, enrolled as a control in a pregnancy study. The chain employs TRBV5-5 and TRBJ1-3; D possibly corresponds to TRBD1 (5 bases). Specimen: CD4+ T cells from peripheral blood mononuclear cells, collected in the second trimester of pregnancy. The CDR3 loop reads CASSLSGTENTIYF. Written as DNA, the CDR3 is TGTGCCAGCAGCTTGTCAGGGACTGAAAACACCATATATTTT.